The clone carrying this TCR beta chain has a handful of counts. The data stem from a study of T cell responses to AZD1222 COVID-19 vaccine. The protocol was immunoSEQ multiplex PCR, while the TCRdb copy is restricted to in-frame clones and leaves out a portion. The table shows approximately 61,000 clones, with 65% to 85% occurring only once. Germline V lookup: CDR1 SGDLS, CDR2 YYNGEE. J was trimmed by 8 bases and V by 1 base; bases with no gene match: 9. This CDR3 has 16 amino acids. This clonotype was obtained from an adult who received the AZD1222 COVID-19 vaccine. V and J are TRBV9 and TRBJ1-2, with 12 bases aligning to TRBD1. The specimen was peripheral blood, collected 28 days after the second AZD1222 dose. CDR3 protein: CASSVSGTGGAQGYTF. CDR3 sequence (DNA): TGTGCCAGCAGCGTAAGCGGGACAGGGGGCGCGCAGGGCTACACCTTC.